Described below is a single T cell receptor (beta chain) sequence and its context. Its antigen is not known. This sample was taken from a study of cytomegalovirus exposure and HLA in healthy donors. Turning to the study itself: A later analysis reported the 120 or so validation repertoires used the same platform as the approximately 670 first-cohort repertoires.

Assay used: immunoSEQ multiplex PCR; TCRdb lists only in-frame clones, some missing. The sample holds more than 100,000 clones, more than 75% seen once. Regarding the study as a whole: There were 160 or so TCR beta chains listed as cytomegalovirus-associated. In the roughly 120 validation repertoires, a later analysis found that first-cohort TCR clusters tended to co-occur.

This CDR3 is built from 13 residues. Germline V lookup: CDR1 MNHEY, CDR2 SMNVEV (reference sequence). V was shortened by 7 bases and J by 7 bases, with 17 bases between the two germline ends. This sequence was found in a woman under 30 in good health and CMV-seropositive. The J gene is TRBJ2-7, the V gene TRBV27; D is undetermined. The source material was PBMCs. The chain's CDR3 is CASTVELVREQYF. The CDR3 region has the DNA TGTGCCAGCACCGTGGAGCTGGTGCGGGAGCAGTACTTC.